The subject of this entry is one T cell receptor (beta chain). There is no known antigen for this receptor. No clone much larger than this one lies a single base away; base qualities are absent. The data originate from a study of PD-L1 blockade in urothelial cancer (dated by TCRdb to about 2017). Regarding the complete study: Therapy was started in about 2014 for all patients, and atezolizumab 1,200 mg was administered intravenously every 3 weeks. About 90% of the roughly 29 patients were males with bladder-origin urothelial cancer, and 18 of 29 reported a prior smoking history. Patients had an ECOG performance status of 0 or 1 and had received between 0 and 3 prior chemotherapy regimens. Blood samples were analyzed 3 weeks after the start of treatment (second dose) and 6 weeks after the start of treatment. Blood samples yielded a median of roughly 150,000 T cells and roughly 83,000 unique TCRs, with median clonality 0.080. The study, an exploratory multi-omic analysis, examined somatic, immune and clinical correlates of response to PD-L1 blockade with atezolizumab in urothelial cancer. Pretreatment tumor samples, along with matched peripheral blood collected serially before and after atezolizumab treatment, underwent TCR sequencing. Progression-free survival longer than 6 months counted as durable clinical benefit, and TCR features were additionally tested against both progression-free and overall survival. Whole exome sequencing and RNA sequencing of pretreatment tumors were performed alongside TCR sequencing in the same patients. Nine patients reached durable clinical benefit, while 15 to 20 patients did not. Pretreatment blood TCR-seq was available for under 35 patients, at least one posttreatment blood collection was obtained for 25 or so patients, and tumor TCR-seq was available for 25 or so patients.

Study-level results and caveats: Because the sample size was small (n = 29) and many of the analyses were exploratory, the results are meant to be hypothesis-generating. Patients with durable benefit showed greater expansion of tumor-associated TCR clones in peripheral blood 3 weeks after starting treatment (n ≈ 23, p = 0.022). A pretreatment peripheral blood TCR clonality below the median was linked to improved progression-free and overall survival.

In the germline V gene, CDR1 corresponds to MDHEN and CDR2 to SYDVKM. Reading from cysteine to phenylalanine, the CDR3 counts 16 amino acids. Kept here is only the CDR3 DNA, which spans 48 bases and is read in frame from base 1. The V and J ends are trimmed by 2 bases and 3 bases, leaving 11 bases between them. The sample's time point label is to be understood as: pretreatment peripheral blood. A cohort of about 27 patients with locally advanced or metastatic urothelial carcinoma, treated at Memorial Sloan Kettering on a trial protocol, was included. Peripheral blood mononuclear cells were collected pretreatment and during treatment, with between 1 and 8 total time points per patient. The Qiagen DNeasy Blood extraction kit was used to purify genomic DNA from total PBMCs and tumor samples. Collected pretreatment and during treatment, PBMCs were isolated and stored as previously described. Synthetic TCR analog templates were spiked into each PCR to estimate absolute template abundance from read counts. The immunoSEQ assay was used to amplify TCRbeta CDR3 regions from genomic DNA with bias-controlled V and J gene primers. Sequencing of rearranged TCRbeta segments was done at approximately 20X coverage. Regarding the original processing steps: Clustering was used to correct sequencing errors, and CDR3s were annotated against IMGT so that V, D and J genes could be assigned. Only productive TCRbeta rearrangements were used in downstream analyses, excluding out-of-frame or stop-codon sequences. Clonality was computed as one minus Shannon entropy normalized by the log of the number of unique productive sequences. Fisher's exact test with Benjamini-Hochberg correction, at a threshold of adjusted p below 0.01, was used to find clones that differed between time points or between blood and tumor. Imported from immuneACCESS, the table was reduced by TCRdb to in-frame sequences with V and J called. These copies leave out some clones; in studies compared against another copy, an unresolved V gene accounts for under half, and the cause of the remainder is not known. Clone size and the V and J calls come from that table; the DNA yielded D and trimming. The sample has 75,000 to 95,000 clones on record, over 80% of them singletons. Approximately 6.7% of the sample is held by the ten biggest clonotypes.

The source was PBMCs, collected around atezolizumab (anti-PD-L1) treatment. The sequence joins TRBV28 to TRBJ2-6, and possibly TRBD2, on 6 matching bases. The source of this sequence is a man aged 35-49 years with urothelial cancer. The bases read TGTGCCAGCAGTTTACCGGGACTCTTTGGGGCCAACGTCCTGACTTTC. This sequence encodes CASSLPGLFGANVLTF. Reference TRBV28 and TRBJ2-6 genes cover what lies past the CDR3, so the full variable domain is DVKVTQSSRYLVKRTGEKVFLECVQDMDHENMFWYRQDPGLGLRLIYFSYDVKMKEKGDIPEGYSVSREKKERFSLILESASTNQTSMYLCASSLPGLFGANVLTFGAGSRLTVL.